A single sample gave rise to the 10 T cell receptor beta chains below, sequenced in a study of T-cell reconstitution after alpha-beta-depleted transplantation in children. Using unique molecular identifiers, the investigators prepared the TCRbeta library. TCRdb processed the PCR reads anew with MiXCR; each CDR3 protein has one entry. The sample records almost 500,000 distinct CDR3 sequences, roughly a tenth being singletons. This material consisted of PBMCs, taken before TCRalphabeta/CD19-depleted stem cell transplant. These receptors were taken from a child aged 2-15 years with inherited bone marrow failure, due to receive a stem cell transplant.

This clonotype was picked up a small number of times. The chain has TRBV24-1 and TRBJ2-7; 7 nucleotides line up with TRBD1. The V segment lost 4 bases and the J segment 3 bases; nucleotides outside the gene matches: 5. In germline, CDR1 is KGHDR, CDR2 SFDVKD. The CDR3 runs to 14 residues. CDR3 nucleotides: TGTGCCACCAGTGACCCGGGACAGAACTACGAGCAGTACTTC. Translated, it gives CATSDPGQNYEQYF.

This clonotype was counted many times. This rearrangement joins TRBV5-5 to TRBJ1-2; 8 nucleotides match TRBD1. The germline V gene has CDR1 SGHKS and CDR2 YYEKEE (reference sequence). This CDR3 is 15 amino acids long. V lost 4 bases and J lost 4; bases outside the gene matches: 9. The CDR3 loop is CASSKQGAVAYGYTF. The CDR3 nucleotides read TGTGCCAGCAGCAAGCAGGGGGCGGTCGCCTATGGCTACACCTTC.

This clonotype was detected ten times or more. The CDR3, as DNA: TGTGCCAGCAGCCCTAGAAGGACGGTAACGAACACTGAAGCTTTCTTT. Protein: CASSPRRTVTNTEAFF. This chain uses TRBV5-6 with TRBJ1-1; unclear D gene. The CDR3 covers 16 residues. CDR1 is SGHDT and CDR2 is YYEEEE in the germline V gene. V was clipped by 4 bases and J by 1 base, with 17 bases between them.

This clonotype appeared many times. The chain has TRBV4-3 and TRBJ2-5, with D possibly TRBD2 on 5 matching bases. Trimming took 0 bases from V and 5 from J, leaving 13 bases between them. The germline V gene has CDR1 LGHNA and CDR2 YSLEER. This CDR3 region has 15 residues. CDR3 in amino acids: CASSQDGREWETQYF. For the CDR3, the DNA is TGCGCCAGCAGCCAAGATGGAAGGGAGTGGGAGACCCAGTACTTC.

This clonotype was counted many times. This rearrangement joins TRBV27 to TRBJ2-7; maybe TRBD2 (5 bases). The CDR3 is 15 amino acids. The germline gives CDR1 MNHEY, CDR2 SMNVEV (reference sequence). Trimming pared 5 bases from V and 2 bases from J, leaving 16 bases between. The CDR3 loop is CASSLGGPTTYEQYF. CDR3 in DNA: TGTGCCAGCAGTCTGGGCGGGCCAACGACCTACGAGCAGTACTTC.

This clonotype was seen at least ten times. This CDR3 reads CASSQGRSHGWGRGNTIYF. The CDR3 bases are TGCGCCAGCAGCCAAGGCCGCTCACATGGGTGGGGAAGAGGAAACACCATATATTTT. The chain uses TRBV4-1 and TRBJ1-3; D is ambiguous. V was cut by 1 base and J by 4 bases, with 23 bases left in between. The CDR3 consists of 19 residues. The germline gives CDR1 MGHRA, CDR2 YSYEKL.

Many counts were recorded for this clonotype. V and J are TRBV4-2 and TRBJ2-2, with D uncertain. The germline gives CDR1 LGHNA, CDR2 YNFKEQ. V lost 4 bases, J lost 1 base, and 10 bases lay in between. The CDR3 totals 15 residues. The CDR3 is CASSRLVENTGELFF. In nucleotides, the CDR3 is TGTGCCAGCAGCCGGCTAGTGGAGAACACCGGGGAGCTGTTTTTT.

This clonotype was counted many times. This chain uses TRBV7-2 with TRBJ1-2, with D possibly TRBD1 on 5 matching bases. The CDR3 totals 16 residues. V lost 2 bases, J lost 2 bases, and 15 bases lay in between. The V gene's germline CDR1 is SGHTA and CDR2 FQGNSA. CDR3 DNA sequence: TGTGCCAGCAGCTTAAACTGGGGGGTACCCAACTATGGCTACACCTTC. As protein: CASSLNWGVPNYGYTF.

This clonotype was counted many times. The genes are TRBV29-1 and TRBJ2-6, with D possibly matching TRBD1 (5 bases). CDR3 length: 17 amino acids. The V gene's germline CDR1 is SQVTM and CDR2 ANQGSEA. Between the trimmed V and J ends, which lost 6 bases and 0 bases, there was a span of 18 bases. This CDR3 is CSVLMGPTSSGANVLTF. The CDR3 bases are TGCAGCGTCCTAATGGGGCCAACTTCCTCTGGGGCCAACGTCCTGACTTTC.

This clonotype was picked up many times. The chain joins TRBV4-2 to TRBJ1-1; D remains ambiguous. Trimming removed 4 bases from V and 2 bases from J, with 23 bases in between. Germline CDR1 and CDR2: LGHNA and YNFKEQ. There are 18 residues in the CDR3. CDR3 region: CASSRDPKRKYNNTEAFF. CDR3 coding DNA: TGTGCCAGCAGCCGGGATCCCAAAAGAAAATACAATAACACTGAAGCTTTCTTT.